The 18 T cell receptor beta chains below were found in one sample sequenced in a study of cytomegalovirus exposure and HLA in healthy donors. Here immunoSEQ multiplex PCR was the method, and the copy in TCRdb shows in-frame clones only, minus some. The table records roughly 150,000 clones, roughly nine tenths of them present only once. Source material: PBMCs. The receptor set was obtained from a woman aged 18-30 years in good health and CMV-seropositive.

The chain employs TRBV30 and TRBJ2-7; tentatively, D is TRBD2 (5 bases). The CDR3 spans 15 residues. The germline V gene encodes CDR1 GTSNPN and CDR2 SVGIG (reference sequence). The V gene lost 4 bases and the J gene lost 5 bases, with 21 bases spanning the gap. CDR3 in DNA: TGTGCCTGGAAGGTTGGTCTCGCTCAGAGGGACGAGCAGTACTTC. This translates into CAWKVGLAQRDEQYF.

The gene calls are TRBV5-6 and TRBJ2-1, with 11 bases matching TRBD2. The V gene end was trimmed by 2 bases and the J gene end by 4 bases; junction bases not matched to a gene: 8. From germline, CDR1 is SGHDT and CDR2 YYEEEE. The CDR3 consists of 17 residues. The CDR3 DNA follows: TGTGCCAGCAGCTTTACGGGACTAGCGGACCCTTACAATGAGCAGTTCTTC. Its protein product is CASSFTGLADPYNEQFF.

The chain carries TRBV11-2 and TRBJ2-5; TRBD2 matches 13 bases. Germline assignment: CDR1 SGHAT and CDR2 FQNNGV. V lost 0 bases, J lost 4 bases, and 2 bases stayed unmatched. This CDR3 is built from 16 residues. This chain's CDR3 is CASSLEGLAGRETQYF. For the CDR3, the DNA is TGTGCCAGCAGCTTAGAGGGACTAGCGGGAAGAGAGACCCAGTACTTC.

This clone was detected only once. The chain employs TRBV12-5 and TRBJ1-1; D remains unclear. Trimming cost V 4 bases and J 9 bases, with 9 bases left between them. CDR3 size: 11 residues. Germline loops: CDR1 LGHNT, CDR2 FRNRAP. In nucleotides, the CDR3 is TGTGCTAGTGGTTGGGGAGGGAAAGCTTTCTTT. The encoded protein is CASGWGGKAFF.

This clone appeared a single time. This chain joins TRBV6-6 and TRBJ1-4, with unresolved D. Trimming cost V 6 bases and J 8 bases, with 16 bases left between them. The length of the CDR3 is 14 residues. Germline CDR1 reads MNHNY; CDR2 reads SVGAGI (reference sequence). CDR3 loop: CASRPNPEAEKLFF. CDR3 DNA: TGTGCCAGCAGACCTAACCCAGAGGCGGAAAAACTGTTTTTT.

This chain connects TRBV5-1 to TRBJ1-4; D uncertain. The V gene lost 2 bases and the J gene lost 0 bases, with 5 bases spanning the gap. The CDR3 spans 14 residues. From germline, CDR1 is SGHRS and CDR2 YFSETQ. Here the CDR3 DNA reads TGCGCCAGCAGCTTTCTCTCAACTAATGAAAAACTGTTTTTT. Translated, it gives CASSFLSTNEKLFF.

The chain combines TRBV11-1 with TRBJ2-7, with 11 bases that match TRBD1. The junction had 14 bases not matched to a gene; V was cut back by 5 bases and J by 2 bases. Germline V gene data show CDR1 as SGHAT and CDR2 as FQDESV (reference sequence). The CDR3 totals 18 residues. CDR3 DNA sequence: TGTGCCAGCAGCCTGGCCGGGACAGGGGGATATCAAGCCTACGAGCAGTACTTC. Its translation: CASSLAGTGGYQAYEQYF.

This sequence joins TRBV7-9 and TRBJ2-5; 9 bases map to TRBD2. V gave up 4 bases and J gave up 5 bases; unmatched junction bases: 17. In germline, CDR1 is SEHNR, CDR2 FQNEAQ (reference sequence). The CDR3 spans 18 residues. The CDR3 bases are TGTGCCAGCAGCTGGAGGAGCGGTAGCGGGGGCCCTTTCGAGACCCAGTACTTC. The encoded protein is CASSWRSGSGGPFETQYF. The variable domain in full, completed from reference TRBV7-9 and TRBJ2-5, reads DTGVSQNPRHKITKRGQNVTFRCDPISEHNRLYWYRQTLGQGPEFLTYFQNEAQLEKSRLLSDRFSAERPKGSFSTLEIQRTEQGDSAMYLCASSWRSGSGGPFETQYFGPGTRLLVL.

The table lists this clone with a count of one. The CDR3 sequence: CASSSKTDSNQPQHF. CDR3 sequence (DNA): TGTGCCAGTAGCAGTAAGACAGATTCCAATCAGCCCCAGCATTTT. The V call is TRBV19, the J call TRBJ1-5; a weak D match, TRBD1 (5 bases). CDR1 and CDR2 from the germline V gene are LNHDA and SQIVND (reference sequence). Trimming stripped 6 bases from V and 3 bases from J, with 15 bases between. This CDR3 has 15 amino acids.

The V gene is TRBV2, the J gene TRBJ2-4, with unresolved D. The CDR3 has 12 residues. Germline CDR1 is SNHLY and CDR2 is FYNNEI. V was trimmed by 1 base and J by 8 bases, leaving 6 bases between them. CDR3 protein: CASSEDSYIQYF. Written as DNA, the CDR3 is TGTGCCAGCAGTGAAGACAGCTACATTCAGTACTTC.

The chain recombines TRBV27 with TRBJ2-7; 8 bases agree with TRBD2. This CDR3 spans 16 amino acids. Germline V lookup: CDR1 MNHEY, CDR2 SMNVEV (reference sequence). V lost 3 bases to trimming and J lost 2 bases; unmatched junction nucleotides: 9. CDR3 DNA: TGTGCCAGCAGTTTCAAAGCGGGAGAGCTTACCTACGAGCAGTACTTC. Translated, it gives CASSFKAGELTYEQYF.

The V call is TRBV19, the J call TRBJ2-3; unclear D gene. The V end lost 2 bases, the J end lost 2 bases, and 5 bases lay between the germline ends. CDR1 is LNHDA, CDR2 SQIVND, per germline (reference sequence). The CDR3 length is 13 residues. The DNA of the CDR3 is TGTGCCAGTAGTATATCCCACACAGATACGCAGTATTTT. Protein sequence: CASSISHTDTQYF.

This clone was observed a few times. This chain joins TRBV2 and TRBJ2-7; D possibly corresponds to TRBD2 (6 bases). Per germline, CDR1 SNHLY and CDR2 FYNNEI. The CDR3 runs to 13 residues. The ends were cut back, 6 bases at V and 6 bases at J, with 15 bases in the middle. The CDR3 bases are TGTGCCAGCAGGGCTCATCTCGGGGGCGAGCAGTACTTC. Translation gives CASRAHLGGEQYF.

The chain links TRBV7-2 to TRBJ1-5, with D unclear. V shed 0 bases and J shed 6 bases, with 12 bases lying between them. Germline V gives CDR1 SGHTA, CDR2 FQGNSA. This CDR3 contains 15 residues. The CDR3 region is CASSLASAAGQPQHF. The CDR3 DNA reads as TGTGCCAGCAGCTTAGCGTCGGCGGCCGGTCAGCCCCAGCATTTT.

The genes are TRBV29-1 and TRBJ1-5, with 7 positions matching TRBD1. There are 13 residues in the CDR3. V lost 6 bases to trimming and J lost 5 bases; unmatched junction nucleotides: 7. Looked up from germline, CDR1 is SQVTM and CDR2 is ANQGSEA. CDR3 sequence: CSVETDRDQPQHF. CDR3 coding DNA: TGCAGCGTGGAAACAGACAGGGATCAGCCCCAGCATTTT.

The CDR3 sequence is CASSQTRTRTPDTQYF. The CDR3 DNA is TGCGCCAGCAGCCAAACAAGGACAAGAACTCCAGATACGCAGTATTTT. V is TRBV5-1 and J is TRBJ2-3; a possible D gene is TRBD1 (5 bases). The CDR3 is made up of 16 amino acids. Trimming took 4 bases from V and 4 from J, leaving 19 bases between them. From germline, CDR1 is SGHRS and CDR2 YFSETQ.

The CDR3 nucleotides read TGTGCCAGCAGCCCGACAGGGGCCGGGAACACTGAAGCTTTCTTT. Translation: CASSPTGAGNTEAFF. The rearrangement uses TRBV6-5 and TRBJ1-1; 8 positions agree with TRBD1. Germline V gene data show CDR1 as MNHEY and CDR2 as SVGAGI. Germline trimming cut 6 bases from V and 1 base from J; bases unmatched to any gene: 7. The CDR3 covers 15 residues.

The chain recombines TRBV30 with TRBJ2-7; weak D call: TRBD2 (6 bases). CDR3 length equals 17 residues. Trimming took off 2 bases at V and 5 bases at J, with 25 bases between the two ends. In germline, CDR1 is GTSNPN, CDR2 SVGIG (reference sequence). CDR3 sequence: CAWSTTRFGRGAHEQYF. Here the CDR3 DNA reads TGTGCCTGGAGTACCACCCGGTTCGGGAGAGGGGCCCACGAGCAGTACTTC.